The next 14 T cell receptor beta chains were all read from a single sample in a study of T cell responses to AZD1222 COVID-19 vaccine. Using immunoSEQ multiplex PCR, the repertoire was profiled, and TCRdb retains in-frame clones only, with some absent. The sample holds under 200,000 clones, about 90% seen once. The sequencing used peripheral blood, collected on day 0 of AZD1222 vaccination. All receptors come from an adult in good health.

The V and J genes are TRBV7-9 and TRBJ2-5, with D possibly being TRBD1 (6 bases). Germline CDR1 is SEHNR and CDR2 is FQNEAQ (reference sequence). The CDR3 covers 16 residues. Trimming took off 4 bases at V and 5 bases at J, with 20 bases between the two ends. DNA for the CDR3: TGTGCCAGCAGCTATCAGGGGCTTTTTCTCGGGGAGACCCAGTACTTC. Amino acid sequence: CASSYQGLFLGETQYF.

The chain carries TRBV7-9 and TRBJ1-2; TRBD1 is a possible D gene (5 bases). The CDR3 covers 14 residues. Trimming cost V 1 base and J 7 bases, with 13 bases left between them. Germline assignment: CDR1 SEHNR and CDR2 FQNEAQ (reference sequence). CDR3 in amino acids: CASSLGKGEGGYTF. In DNA, the CDR3 is TGTGCCAGCAGCTTAGGCAAAGGGGAGGGTGGCTACACCTTC.

The V gene is TRBV18, the J gene TRBJ1-2; maybe TRBD1 (6 bases). The CDR3 length is 15 residues. Germline lookup yields CDR1 KGHSH and CDR2 LQKENI. V lost 3 bases to trimming and J lost 4 bases, with 15 bases between them. The CDR3 nucleotides read TGTGCCAGCTCACCTTCCCGGACAGAGGTCTATGGCTACACCTTC. Translation: CASSPSRTEVYGYTF.

The chain combines TRBV24-1 with TRBJ1-5, with no clear D. From germline, CDR1 is KGHDR and CDR2 SFDVKD. Deletions cut 1 base from V and 4 bases from J, with 1 base between. The CDR3 runs to 12 residues. Written as DNA, the CDR3 is TGTGCCACCAGTGATTTAAATCAGCCCCAGCATTTT. It codes for CATSDLNQPQHF.

In its sample, this clone was seen a few times. The gene calls are TRBV6-6 and TRBJ1-2; D is possibly TRBD1 (5 bases). CDR1 and CDR2 from the germline V gene are MNHNY and SVGAGI (reference sequence). Trimming removed 8 bases from V and 2 bases from J, with 9 bases in between. The CDR3 has 12 amino acids. The CDR3 protein is CASGGANYGYTF. The CDR3 DNA follows: TGTGCCAGCGGAGGGGCGAACTATGGCTACACCTTC.

J is TRBJ2-7 and V is TRBV19, with TRBD1 matching over 11 bases. V lost 5 bases and J lost 2; bases outside the gene matches: 2. Germline CDR1 and CDR2: LNHDA and SQIVND (reference sequence). This CDR3 spans 14 amino acids. The chain's CDR3 is CASSWGQGAYEQYF. The CDR3 bases are TGTGCCAGTAGTTGGGGACAGGGGGCCTACGAGCAGTACTTC.

The V call is TRBV12-3 or TRBV12-4, the J call TRBJ1-4; tentatively, D is TRBD1 (5 bases). V lost 5 bases and J 8 bases, leaving 12 bases between the germline ends. This CDR3 region has 13 residues. The CDR3 sequence: CASSISGTEKLFF. Written as DNA, the CDR3 is TGTGCCAGCAGTATATCCGGGACCGAAAAACTGTTTTTT.

The gene calls are TRBV24-1 and TRBJ2-1, with 12 bases aligning to TRBD2. Germline V gives CDR1 KGHDR, CDR2 SFDVKD. This CDR3 region has 17 residues. J gave up 1 base and V 3 bases, and 3 bases lay outside the gene matches. The CDR3 nucleotides read TGTGCCACCAGTGATGGAGGACTAGCGGGATCCTACAATGAGCAGTTCTTC. Encoded protein: CATSDGGLAGSYNEQFF.

The J gene is TRBJ2-5, the V gene TRBV27; 8 positions match TRBD1. V shed 5 bases and J 5 bases; nucleotides not matched to a gene: 16. Germline V lookup: CDR1 MNHEY, CDR2 SMNVEV (reference sequence). This CDR3 spans 17 amino acids. CDR3 in DNA: TGTGCCAGCAGTCGGGGACAGGCGGGGAGTATGCTCGAGACCCAGTACTTC. It encodes CASSRGQAGSMLETQYF.

The chain employs TRBV6-5 and TRBJ1-3; unclear D gene. The CDR3 is 15 residues long. Germline CDR1 reads MNHEY; CDR2 reads SVGAGI. V was cut by 6 bases and J by 0 bases, with 12 bases left in between. CDR3: CASSSLPFSGNTIYF. The CDR3 DNA sequence: TGTGCCAGCAGCTCCCTCCCATTCTCTGGAAACACCATATATTTT.

The rearrangement uses TRBV4-3 and TRBJ2-2; 8 bases line up with TRBD1. The CDR3 is 17 amino acids. CDR1 and CDR2 from the germline V gene are LGHNA and YSLEER. With 3 bases clipped from V and 4 bases from J, the junction kept 10 bases outside the gene matches. This CDR3 reads CASSHGTGLNPTGELFF. In DNA, the CDR3 is TGCGCCAGCAGCCACGGGACAGGCCTCAACCCCACCGGGGAGCTGTTTTTT.

The chain combines TRBV7-9 with TRBJ2-7; a weak D match, TRBD1 (5 bases). CDR1 and CDR2 (germline): SEHNR, FQNEAQ (reference sequence). Trimming cost V 6 bases and J 0 bases, with 18 bases left between them. The CDR3 contains 16 residues. The CDR3 coding sequence is TGTGCCAGCAGTCCCCCCTCGTGGACAAACTCCTACGAGCAGTACTTC. It is translated as CASSPPSWTNSYEQYF.

This rearrangement joins TRBV19 to TRBJ1-5; 8 nucleotides align to TRBD1. Germline CDR1 is LNHDA and CDR2 is SQIVND (reference sequence). This CDR3 region has 16 residues. The J segment lost 4 bases and the V segment lost 3 bases, leaving 8 bases of the junction unmatched. In nucleotides, the CDR3 is TGTGCCAGTAGTATTTCAGGGGGCTCGGTAAATCAGCCCCAGCATTTT. Translating gives CASSISGGSVNQPQHF.

The gene calls are TRBV7-9 and TRBJ1-2; weak D call: TRBD1 (6 bases). The CDR3 is 13 amino acids. CDR1 and CDR2 (germline): SEHNR, FQNEAQ (reference sequence). V was shortened by 7 bases and J by 0 bases, with 9 bases between the two germline ends. In DNA, the CDR3 is TGTGCCAGCATTGGGACATCTAACTATGGCTACACCTTC. It codes for CASIGTSNYGYTF. Drawing the rest from reference TRBV7-9 and TRBJ1-2, the complete variable domain is DTGVSQNPRHKITKRGQNVTFRCDPISEHNRLYWYRQTLGQGPEFLTYFQNEAQLEKSRLLSDRFSAERPKGSFSTLEIQRTEQGDSAMYLCASIGTSNYGYTFGSGTRLTVV.